This T cell receptor beta chain derives from a study of blood T cell repertoires in COVID-19. Study overall: Samples representing acute and convalescent COVID-19 were sourced from the United States, Italy and Spain. PBMCs, B-cell-depleted T cells, or T cells were the source of the cDNA or gDNA that made up the material.

Looked up from germline, CDR1 is SGHDN and CDR2 is FVKESK. With 4 bases removed from V and 0 bases from J, the gap between germline ends came to 9 bases. The CDR3 is 15 amino acids. Assay used: immunoSEQ multiplex PCR; TCRdb lists only in-frame clones, some missing. This sample yields about 210,000 clones, of which 75% to 90% are seen a single time; around 4.8% belongs to the top ten. The chain combines TRBV14 with TRBJ2-2, with D perhaps TRBD1 (5 bases). This TCR came from a woman in her thirties or forties with acute or convalescent COVID-19. The sequenced sample was peripheral blood. CDR3 bases: TGTGCCAGCAGCCCCAGGGCCTCGAACACCGGGGAGCTGTTTTTT. Residues: CASSPRASNTGELFF.